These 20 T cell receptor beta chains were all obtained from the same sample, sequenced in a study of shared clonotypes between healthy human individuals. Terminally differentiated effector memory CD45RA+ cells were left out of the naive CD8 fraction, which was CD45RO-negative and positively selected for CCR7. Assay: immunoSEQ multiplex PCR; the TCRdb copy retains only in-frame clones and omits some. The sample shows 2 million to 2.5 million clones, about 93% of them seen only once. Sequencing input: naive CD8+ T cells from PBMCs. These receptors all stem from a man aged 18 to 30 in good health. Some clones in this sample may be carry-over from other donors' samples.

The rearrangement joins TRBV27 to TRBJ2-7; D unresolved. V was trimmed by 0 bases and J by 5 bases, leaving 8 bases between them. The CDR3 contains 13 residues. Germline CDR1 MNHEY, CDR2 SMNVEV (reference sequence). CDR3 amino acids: CASSLSPTNEQYF. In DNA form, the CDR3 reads TGTGCCAGCAGTTTATCGCCGACGAACGAGCAGTACTTC.

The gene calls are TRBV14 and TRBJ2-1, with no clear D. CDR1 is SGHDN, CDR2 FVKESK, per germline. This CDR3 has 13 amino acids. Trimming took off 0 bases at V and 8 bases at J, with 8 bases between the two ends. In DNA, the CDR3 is TGTGCCAGCAGCCAAGATTCACCTCATGAGCAGTTCTTC. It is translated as CASSQDSPHEQFF.

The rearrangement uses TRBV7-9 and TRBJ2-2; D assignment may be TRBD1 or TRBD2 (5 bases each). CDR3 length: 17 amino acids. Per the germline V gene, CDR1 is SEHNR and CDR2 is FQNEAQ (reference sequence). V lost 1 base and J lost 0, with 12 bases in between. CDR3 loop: CASSLGAGDPNTGELFF. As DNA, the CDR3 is TGTGCCAGCAGCTTAGGCGCTGGGGACCCGAACACCGGGGAGCTGTTTTTT.

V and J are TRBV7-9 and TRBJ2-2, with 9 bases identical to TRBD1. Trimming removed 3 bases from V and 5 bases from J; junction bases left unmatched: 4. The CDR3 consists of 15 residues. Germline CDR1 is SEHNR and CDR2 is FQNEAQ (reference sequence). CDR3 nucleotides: TGTGCCAGCAGCTTTAACAGGGGGCAAACCGGGGAGCTGTTTTTT. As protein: CASSFNRGQTGELFF. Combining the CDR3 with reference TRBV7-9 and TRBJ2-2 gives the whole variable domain DTGVSQNPRHKITKRGQNVTFRCDPISEHNRLYWYRQTLGQGPEFLTYFQNEAQLEKSRLLSDRFSAERPKGSFSTLEIQRTEQGDSAMYLCASSFNRGQTGELFFGEGSRLTVL.

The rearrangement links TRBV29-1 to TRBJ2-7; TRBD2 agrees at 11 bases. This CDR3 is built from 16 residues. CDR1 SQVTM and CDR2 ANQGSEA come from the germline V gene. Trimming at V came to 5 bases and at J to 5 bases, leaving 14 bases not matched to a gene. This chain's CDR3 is CSVLGTSGRVAHEQYF. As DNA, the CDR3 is TGCAGCGTTCTGGGTACTAGCGGGAGAGTAGCCCACGAGCAGTACTTC.

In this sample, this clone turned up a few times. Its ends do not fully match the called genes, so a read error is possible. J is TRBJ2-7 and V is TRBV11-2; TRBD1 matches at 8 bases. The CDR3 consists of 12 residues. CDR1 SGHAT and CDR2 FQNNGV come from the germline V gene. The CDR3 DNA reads TGTGCCAGCAGCCACTACCGGACAGGGCCAAACTTC. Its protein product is CASSHYRTGPNF.

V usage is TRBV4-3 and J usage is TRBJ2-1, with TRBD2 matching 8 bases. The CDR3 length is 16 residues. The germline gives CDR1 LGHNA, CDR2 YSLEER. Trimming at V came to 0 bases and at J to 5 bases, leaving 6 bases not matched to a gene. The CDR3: CASSQDFWRGDNEQFF. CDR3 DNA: TGCGCCAGCAGCCAAGATTTCTGGCGGGGGGACAATGAGCAGTTCTTC.

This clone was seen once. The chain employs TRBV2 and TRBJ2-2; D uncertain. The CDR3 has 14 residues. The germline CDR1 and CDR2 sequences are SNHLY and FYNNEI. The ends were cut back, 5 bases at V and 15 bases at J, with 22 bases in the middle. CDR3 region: CASSSKTGATEMFF. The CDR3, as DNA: TGTGCCAGCAGTTCCAAGACCGGAGCCACTGAGATGTTTTTT.

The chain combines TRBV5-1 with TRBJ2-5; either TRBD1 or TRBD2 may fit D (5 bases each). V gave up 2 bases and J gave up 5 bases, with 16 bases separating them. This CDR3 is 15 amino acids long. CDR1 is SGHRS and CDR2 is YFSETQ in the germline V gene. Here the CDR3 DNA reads TGCGCCAGCAGCTTCGGGACGGCAAAGGGGGAGACCCAGTACTTC. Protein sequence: CASSFGTAKGETQYF.

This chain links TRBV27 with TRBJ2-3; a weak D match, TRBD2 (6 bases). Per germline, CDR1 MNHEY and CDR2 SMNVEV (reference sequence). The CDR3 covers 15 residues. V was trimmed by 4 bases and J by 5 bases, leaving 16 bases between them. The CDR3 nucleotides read TGTGCCAGCAGTTCCTTGACTAGGGTACGAGATACGCAGTATTTT. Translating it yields CASSSLTRVRDTQYF.

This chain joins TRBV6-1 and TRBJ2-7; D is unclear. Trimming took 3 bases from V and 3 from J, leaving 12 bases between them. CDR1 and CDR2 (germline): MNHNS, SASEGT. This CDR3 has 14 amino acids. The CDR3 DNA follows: TGTGCCAGCAGTGAGGGTAGCACGTTCTACGAGCAGTACTTC. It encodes CASSEGSTFYEQYF.

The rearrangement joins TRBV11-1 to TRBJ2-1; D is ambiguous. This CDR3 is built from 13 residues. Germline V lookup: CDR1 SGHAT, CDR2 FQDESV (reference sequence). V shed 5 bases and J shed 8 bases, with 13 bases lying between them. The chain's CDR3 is CASSLEFSDEQFF. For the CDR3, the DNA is TGTGCCAGCAGCCTAGAGTTCTCCGATGAGCAGTTCTTC.

CDR3 sequence (DNA): TGTGCCAGCAGTCACAGGGCCTCTGGGGCCAACGTCCTGACTTTC. The encoded protein is CASSHRASGANVLTF. The chain recombines TRBV13 with TRBJ2-6; TRBD1 might be the D (6 bases). This CDR3 comprises 15 residues. Deletions cut 6 bases from V and 0 bases from J, with 9 bases between. Germline values: CDR1 PRHDT, CDR2 FYEKMQ (reference sequence).

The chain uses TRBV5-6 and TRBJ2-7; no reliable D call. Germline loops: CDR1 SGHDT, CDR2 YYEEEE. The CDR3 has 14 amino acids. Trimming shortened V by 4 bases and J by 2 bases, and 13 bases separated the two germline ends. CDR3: CASSLTTSTYEQYF. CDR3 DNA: TGTGCCAGCAGCCTCACGACAAGTACCTACGAGCAGTACTTC.

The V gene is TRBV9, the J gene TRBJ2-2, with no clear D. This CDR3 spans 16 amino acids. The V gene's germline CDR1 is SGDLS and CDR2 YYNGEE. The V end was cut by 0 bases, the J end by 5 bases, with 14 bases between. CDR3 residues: CASSVGYLLRTGELFF. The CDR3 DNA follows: TGTGCCAGCAGCGTAGGGTATCTCCTTAGAACCGGGGAGCTGTTTTTT.

In DNA, the CDR3 is TGTGCCAGCAGTTTCCGGGGTACCCCTGAAGCTTTCTTT. This gives the protein CASSFRGTPEAFF. The J gene is TRBJ1-1, the V gene TRBV27; D gene unclear. The CDR3 sequence is 13 residues long. Germline V gene sequence: CDR1 MNHEY, CDR2 SMNVEV (reference sequence). The germline V and J ends were trimmed by 3 bases and 6 bases, with 11 bases remaining between them.

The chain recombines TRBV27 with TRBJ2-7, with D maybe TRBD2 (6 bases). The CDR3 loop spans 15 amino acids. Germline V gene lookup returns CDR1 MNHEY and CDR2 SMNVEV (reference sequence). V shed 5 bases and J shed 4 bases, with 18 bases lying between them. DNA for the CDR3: TGTGCCAGCAGTCCAACCCAGACGGGGAGGTACGAGCAGTACTTC. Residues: CASSPTQTGRYEQYF.

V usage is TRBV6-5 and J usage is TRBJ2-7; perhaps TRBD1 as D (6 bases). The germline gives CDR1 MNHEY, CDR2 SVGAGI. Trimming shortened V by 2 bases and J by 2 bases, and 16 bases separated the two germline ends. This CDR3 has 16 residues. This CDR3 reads CASSYQPDTGTYEQYF. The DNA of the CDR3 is TGTGCCAGCAGTTACCAGCCGGACACAGGGACCTACGAGCAGTACTTC.

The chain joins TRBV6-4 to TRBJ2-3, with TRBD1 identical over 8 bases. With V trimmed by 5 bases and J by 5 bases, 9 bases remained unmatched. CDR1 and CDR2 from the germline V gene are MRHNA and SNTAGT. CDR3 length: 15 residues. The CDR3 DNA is TGTGCCAGCAGTCAGGGGGCGCGAATCGGAGATACGCAGTATTTT. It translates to CASSQGARIGDTQYF.

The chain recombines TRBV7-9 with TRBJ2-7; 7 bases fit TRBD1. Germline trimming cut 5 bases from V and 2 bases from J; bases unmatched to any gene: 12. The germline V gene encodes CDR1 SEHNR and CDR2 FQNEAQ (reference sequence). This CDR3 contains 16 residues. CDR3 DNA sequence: TGTGCCAGCAGCATTAAAACCGGACAGGAAACCTACGAGCAGTACTTC. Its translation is CASSIKTGQETYEQYF. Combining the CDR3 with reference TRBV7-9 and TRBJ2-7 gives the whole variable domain DTGVSQNPRHKITKRGQNVTFRCDPISEHNRLYWYRQTLGQGPEFLTYFQNEAQLEKSRLLSDRFSAERPKGSFSTLEIQRTEQGDSAMYLCASSIKTGQETYEQYFGPGTRLTVT.